This passage covers 14 T cell receptor beta chains from one sample sequenced in a study of identical twins. TCRdb re-analysed the 5' RACE reads in MiXCR, keeping a single row per CDR3 protein. The sample consists of more than 400,000 distinct CDR3 sequences, 13% to 15% of them appearing once. Another study also made use of these data, one on yellow fever vaccine responses in identical twins.

Material for sequencing was CD4+ T cells sorted from blood. Receptor source: a woman aged 18-35 years in good health.

This clonotype was found many times. The J gene is TRBJ2-1, the V gene TRBV29-1, with 9 bases identical to TRBD2. The length of the CDR3 is 18 residues. V dropped 7 bases and J dropped 7; count of bases not matched to a gene: 23. Germline CDR1 is SQVTM and CDR2 is ANQGSEA. The CDR3 region has the DNA TGCAGCGCTGGCCTGGGTAGCGGGAGAGGGGGTACACGGAATGAGCAGTTCTTC. Encoded protein: CSAGLGSGRGGTRNEQFF.

This chain joins TRBV29-1 and TRBJ2-1, with a possible D match to TRBD1 (6 bases). This CDR3 is 15 amino acids long. Trimming took 6 bases from V and 3 from J, leaving 18 bases between them. CDR1 is SQVTM, CDR2 ANQGSEA, per germline. As DNA, the CDR3 is TGCAGCGTCGCTACCGGGACACGTCTCTACAATGAGCAGTTCTTC. This encodes CSVATGTRLYNEQFF.

This clonotype was counted at least ten times. The chain combines TRBV20-1 with TRBJ1-1; the D is unclear. Germline V gene sequence: CDR1 DFQATT, CDR2 SNEGSKA (reference sequence). V lost 5 bases and J lost 4, with 14 bases in between. CDR3 size: 13 residues. The CDR3, as DNA: TGCAGTGCTCCCTTTAAGAAGGTCACTGAAGCTTTCTTT. This gives the protein CSAPFKKVTEAFF.

This clonotype has a handful of counts. V gene TRBV4-2 combines with J gene TRBJ2-5; unclear D gene. V lost 0 bases and J 1 base, leaving 15 bases between the germline ends. The CDR3 loop spans 17 amino acids. CDR1 is LGHNA, CDR2 YNFKEQ, per germline. As DNA, the CDR3 is TGTGCCAGCAGCCAAGACCAAACACCGACGGGCCAAGAGACCCAGTACTTC. This sequence encodes CASSQDQTPTGQETQYF.

The chain links TRBV6-2 or TRBV6-3 to TRBJ1-1, with a possible D match to TRBD1 (6 bases). The CDR3 totals 15 residues. Germline assignment: CDR1 MNHEY and CDR2 SVGEGT. V shed 4 bases and J shed 0 bases, with 12 bases lying between them. The DNA for the CDR3 is TGTGCCAGCAGTTCCTTGGGACAACTGAACACTGAAGCTTTCTTT. Protein product: CASSSLGQLNTEAFF.

This clonotype occurred a few times. The J gene is TRBJ2-2, the V gene TRBV7-2, with D hard to call. This CDR3 comprises 14 residues. Between the trimmed V and J ends, which lost 1 base and 3 bases, there was a span of 6 bases. In germline, CDR1 is SGHTA, CDR2 FQGNSA. The CDR3 nucleotides read TGTGCCAGCAGCTTAGTTAGCTACACCGGGGAGCTGTTTTTT. It specifies CASSLVSYTGELFF.

In its sample, this clonotype was seen a few times. The chain joins TRBV6-1 to TRBJ1-4; D is undetermined. This CDR3 has 13 amino acids. Germline assignment: CDR1 MNHNS and CDR2 SASEGT. V lost 6 bases and J 4 bases, leaving 9 bases between the germline ends. The CDR3 protein is CASRTNFNEKLFF. In DNA, the CDR3 is TGTGCCAGCAGAACGAACTTTAATGAAAAACTGTTTTTT.

Only a few counts were recorded for this clonotype. The CDR3: CASSSRVRQGYTF. In DNA form, the CDR3 reads TGTGCCAGCAGTTCGAGGGTCCGGCAGGGCTACACCTTC. This chain uses TRBV6-5 with TRBJ1-2; D unresolved. CDR3 size: 13 residues. V lost 4 bases to trimming and J lost 8 bases, with 14 bases between them. The germline CDR1 and CDR2 sequences are MNHEY and SVGAGI.

This chain connects TRBV20-1 to TRBJ1-6; 8 bases fit TRBD1. The CDR3 is made up of 13 amino acids. V lost 1 base to trimming and J lost 8 bases; unmatched junction nucleotides: 1. Germline V gene data show CDR1 as DFQATT and CDR2 as SNEGSKA (reference sequence). The CDR3 region has the DNA TGCAGTGCTAGAGGGACAGGGTATTCACCCCTCCACTTT. Translating it yields CSARGTGYSPLHF.

The chain recombines TRBV2 with TRBJ2-3, with D perhaps matching TRBD1 or TRBD2 (5 bases each). Deletions cut 0 bases from V and 0 bases from J, with 10 bases between. Germline V gene sequence: CDR1 SNHLY, CDR2 FYNNEI. The CDR3 loop spans 16 amino acids. The DNA for the CDR3 is TGTGCCAGCAGTGAAGCCGGGGCTCTTAGCACAGATACGCAGTATTTT. Its protein product is CASSEAGALSTDTQYF.

This clonotype was found once. J is TRBJ2-2 and V is TRBV6-2 or TRBV6-3; D unclear. The V end was cut by 7 bases, the J end by 9 bases, with 12 bases between. CDR3 length: 12 amino acids. The V gene's germline CDR1 is MNHEY and CDR2 SVGEGT. The CDR3 DNA reads TGTGCCAGCACCGAAGAATATAGGGAGCTGTTTTTT. It encodes CASTEEYRELFF.

This chain connects TRBV20-1 to TRBJ2-5; 11 nucleotides agree with TRBD2. Per the germline V gene, CDR1 is DFQATT and CDR2 is SNEGSKA (reference sequence). The CDR3 spans 15 residues. V lost 6 bases, J lost 1 base, and 7 bases stayed unmatched. CDR3 nucleotides: TGCAGTGCGGCCCGACTAGCGGGGCTCCAAGAGACCCAGTACTTC. It yields the protein CSAARLAGLQETQYF.

This chain links TRBV6-5 with TRBJ2-2, with TRBD1 matching over 7 bases. CDR3 length equals 14 residues. V was clipped by 5 bases and J by 8 bases; unmatched bases: 8. Germline V gives CDR1 MNHEY, CDR2 SVGAGI. The CDR3: CASSTRTGAGELFF. Written as DNA, the CDR3 is TGTGCCAGCAGTACTAGGACAGGAGCGGGGGAGCTGTTTTTT.

The sample holds many counts of this clonotype. This chain joins TRBV4-1 and TRBJ2-3; a weak D match, TRBD2 (6 bases). This CDR3 region has 17 residues. V was cut by 1 base and J by 3 bases, with 17 bases left in between. Germline V lookup: CDR1 MGHRA, CDR2 YSYEKL. The CDR3 nucleotides are TGCGCCAGCAGCCAAGTCCCAGCGGGTTTGGGGACAGATACGCAGTATTTT. Translating it yields CASSQVPAGLGTDTQYF.